These 13 T cell receptor beta chains share one sample of origin, sequenced in a study of shared clonotypes between healthy human individuals. Assay: immunoSEQ multiplex PCR; the TCRdb copy retains only in-frame clones and omits some. Among more than 1.2 million clones listed, 98% were seen once. Sequencing was performed on naive CD4+ T cells sorted from blood. As for subset: CD45RA+ positively selected. Every receptor here comes from a man aged 30-40 years in good health.

This chain joins TRBV5-4 and TRBJ2-4; 8 nucleotides match TRBD1. CDR3 length equals 14 residues. Trimming removed 4 bases from V and 5 bases from J; junction bases left unmatched: 5. From germline, CDR1 is SGHNT and CDR2 YYREEE (reference sequence). CDR3 region: CASSRGTGENIQYF. Here the CDR3 DNA reads TGTGCCAGCAGCCGCGGGACAGGCGAAAACATTCAGTACTTC.

This clone has just one count. CDR3: CASSDDYEQYF. DNA of the CDR3: TGCGCCAGCAGTGATGACTACGAGCAGTACTTC. The chain employs TRBV10-2 and TRBJ2-7; D unresolved. Germline CDR1 reads WSHSY; CDR2 reads SAAADI. V was clipped by 3 bases and J by 3 bases, with 3 bases between them. This CDR3 is built from 11 residues.

This chain links TRBV7-8 with TRBJ2-7, with 7 bases matching TRBD2. V gave up 0 bases and J gave up 5 bases; unmatched junction bases: 7. Germline CDR1 is SGHVS and CDR2 is FQNEAQ. The CDR3 sequence is 15 residues long. CDR3 residues: CASSLAFTSAHEQYF. The CDR3 DNA reads as TGTGCCAGCAGCTTAGCGTTTACTAGCGCCCACGAGCAGTACTTC.

The genes are TRBV18 and TRBJ2-7; no firm D call. The CDR3 consists of 13 residues. V was cut by 2 bases and J by 7 bases, with 12 bases left in between. Germline V CDR1 and CDR2: KGHSH, LQKENI. CDR3 nucleotides: TGTGCCAGCTCACCATCACTCGCTGAAGAGCAGTACTTC. Its protein is CASSPSLAEEQYF.

The chain recombines TRBV5-1 with TRBJ1-2; 9 bases are a match to TRBD1. The junction had 8 bases not matched to a gene; V was cut back by 4 bases and J by 7 bases. This CDR3 region has 14 residues. From germline, CDR1 is SGHRS and CDR2 YFSETQ. The CDR3, as DNA: TGCGCCAGCAGCCAGGGACAGGGATTAGGTGGCTACACCTTC. Amino acid sequence: CASSQGQGLGGYTF.

This chain connects TRBV2 to TRBJ2-7; 8 positions match TRBD2. The CDR3 sequence is 15 residues long. The germline CDR1 and CDR2 sequences are SNHLY and FYNNEI. The J segment lost 0 bases and the V segment lost 6 bases, leaving 7 bases of the junction unmatched. In DNA form, the CDR3 reads TGTGCCAGCAGCCCGGGACTAGGCCGCTCCTACGAGCAGTACTTC. It encodes CASSPGLGRSYEQYF.

V gene TRBV9 combines with J gene TRBJ2-7, with TRBD1 matching over 8 bases. The germline V gene has CDR1 SGDLS and CDR2 YYNGEE. The CDR3 consists of 15 residues. V trimming: 0 bases; J trimming: 7 bases; junction bases outside the gene matches: 9. CDR3 sequence (DNA): TGTGCCAGCAGCGTAGGAGGGACAGGAGTCGTAGAGCAGTACTTC. It translates to CASSVGGTGVVEQYF.

The chain combines TRBV27 with TRBJ2-7; TRBD1 matches at 8 bases. V shed 2 bases and J 5 bases; nucleotides not matched to a gene: 8. The CDR3 spans 15 residues. CDR1 and CDR2 (germline): MNHEY, SMNVEV (reference sequence). The DNA for the CDR3 is TGTGCCAGCAGTTTAGAGTGGACAGGGCTGAACGAGCAGTACTTC. Translated: CASSLEWTGLNEQYF.

The chain couples TRBV7-9 to TRBJ2-4, with TRBD1 matching 9 bases. CDR1 and CDR2 from the germline V gene are SEHNR and FQNEAQ (reference sequence). V lost 1 base to trimming and J lost 4 bases; unmatched junction nucleotides: 5. The CDR3 loop spans 16 amino acids. This CDR3 is CASSLVAGTGKNIQYF. CDR3 in DNA: TGTGCCAGCAGCTTAGTCGCCGGGACAGGGAAAAACATTCAGTACTTC.

The chain is built from TRBV7-2 and TRBJ1-1; possible D gene TRBD1, 5 bases. V was pared by 1 base and J by 5 bases, with 14 bases between. The CDR3 runs to 15 residues. Germline lookup yields CDR1 SGHTA and CDR2 FQGNSA. The CDR3 region is CASSLEAGRRTEAFF. CDR3 DNA sequence: TGTGCCAGCAGCTTAGAGGCGGGGCGCAGGACTGAAGCTTTCTTT.

This rearrangement joins TRBV6-1 to TRBJ2-7, with TRBD2 identical over 12 bases. This CDR3 comprises 15 residues. V gave up 3 bases and J gave up 3 bases; unmatched junction bases: 3. Germline V gene lookup returns CDR1 MNHNS and CDR2 SASEGT. The CDR3 DNA reads TGTGCCAGCAGTGAGGGACTAGCGGGTTACTACGAGCAGTACTTC. It encodes CASSEGLAGYYEQYF.

The J gene is TRBJ2-1, the V gene TRBV5-1, with 10 bases aligning to TRBD2. V was pared by 2 bases and J by 8 bases, with 7 bases of the junction left unmatched. The CDR3 sequence is 15 residues long. Germline values: CDR1 SGHRS, CDR2 YFSETQ. Here the CDR3 reads CASSFSSGSSYEQFF. In DNA, the CDR3 is TGCGCCAGCAGCTTTTCTAGCGGGAGTTCGTATGAGCAGTTCTTC.

A note on this clone: This CDR3 is also generated by other DNA sequences in the sample. V gene TRBV19 combines with J gene TRBJ2-1, with a weak D call TRBD2 (5 bases). This CDR3 contains 16 residues. CDR1 LNHDA and CDR2 SQIVND come from the germline V gene (reference sequence). Trimming took 1 base from V and 0 from J, leaving 10 bases between them. The CDR3 DNA reads as TGTGCCAGTAGTATAGTAGGGAGAAGCTCCTACAATGAGCAGTTCTTC. Encoded protein: CASSIVGRSSYNEQFF. The full variable domain, in which reference TRBV19 and TRBJ2-1 provide the parts outside the CDR3, is DGGITQSPKYLFRKEGQNVTLSCEQNLNHDAMYWYRQDPGQGLRLIYYSQIVNDFQKGDIAEGYSVSREKKESFPLTVTSAQKNPTAFYLCASSIVGRSSYNEQFFGPGTRLTVL.